The sequence of this TCR beta chain was determined in a study of identical twins. Regarding the study as a whole: For out-of-frame beta sequences, excess twin sharing was weaker. Interpretation of the results relied on cross-sectional statistical analysis and not on following the same donors. Carriage of fewer insertions was seen in abundant cord blood beta clonotypes, whereas memory repertoires showed none.

Unique molecular identifiers were in the cDNA, with template-switch universal primer binding. MiXCR was run by TCRdb on the 5' RACE reads, yielding one entry per CDR3 protein. This sample has about 340,000 distinct CDR3 sequences, with around an eighth found just once. The CDR3 covers 15 residues. The germline V and J ends were trimmed by 3 bases and 4 bases, with 17 bases remaining between them. Germline V gene lookup returns CDR1 DFQATT and CDR2 SNEGSKA (reference sequence). This clonotype turned up a few times. Its antigen is still unknown. These data also formed part of another study, on yellow fever vaccine responses in identical twins.

The source of this sequence is a woman aged 18 to 35 in good health. The chain recombines TRBV20-1 with TRBJ2-3, with D possibly being TRBD1 or TRBD2 (5 bases each). Sequencing was performed on CD8+ T cells sorted from blood. The CDR3 coding sequence is TGCAGTGCTAGTCTCCAGCGGCCGGGGCCAGATACGCAGTATTTT. Amino acid sequence: CSASLQRPGPDTQYF.